The 26 T cell receptor beta chains listed next were all sequenced from one sample in a study of cytomegalovirus exposure and HLA in healthy donors. The PCR contained 60 Vbeta and 13 Jbeta primers. The repertoire was sequenced with immunoSEQ multiplex PCR; TCRdb's copy has only in-frame clones and lacks some. The sample lists some 200,000 clones; approximately 70% were seen once. Sequenced: PBMCs. The origin of the receptors is a man aged 35 to 55 in good health and CMV-seropositive.

CDR3 amino acids: CASSQEAAWTAQETQYF. Here the CDR3 DNA reads TGCGCCAGCAGCCAAGAGGCAGCATGGACAGCCCAAGAGACCCAGTACTTC. This chain joins TRBV4-1 and TRBJ2-5; possible D gene TRBD1, 6 bases. The V gene lost 0 bases and the J gene lost 1 base, with 15 bases spanning the gap. The germline CDR1 and CDR2 sequences are MGHRA and YSYEKL. The CDR3 runs 17 residues.

The genes are TRBV9 and TRBJ1-6; TRBD1 matches at 8 bases. Trimming removed 0 bases from V and 9 bases from J; junction bases left unmatched: 8. This CDR3 region has 16 residues. Germline CDR1 is SGDLS and CDR2 is YYNGEE. As DNA, the CDR3 is TGTGCCAGCAGCGTAGCTCCAGGGGGCGCCGGTTCACCCCTCCACTTT. Its protein is CASSVAPGGAGSPLHF.

This clone was recorded a few times. V and J are TRBV19 and TRBJ2-7, with 7 nucleotides matching TRBD2. Per the germline V gene, CDR1 is LNHDA and CDR2 is SQIVND (reference sequence). CDR3 length: 14 residues. After removal of 6 bases from V and 9 bases from J, the junction contained 14 bases not matched to a gene. The CDR3 region has the DNA TGTGCCAGTAGCCCACGGGGGGATAGTCTAGTGCAGTACTTC. Protein sequence: CASSPRGDSLVQYF.

The chain has TRBV10-2 and TRBJ2-7; TRBD2 is a possible D gene (5 bases). This CDR3 region has 15 residues. The V end was cut by 3 bases, the J end by 1 base, with 13 bases between. Germline V gene lookup returns CDR1 WSHSY and CDR2 SAAADI. Written as DNA, the CDR3 is TGCGCCAGCAGTGATAGAGTGGCGGGTTCCTACGAGCAGTACTTC. This encodes CASSDRVAGSYEQYF.

The chain combines TRBV5-1 with TRBJ2-2, with D perhaps matching TRBD1 (5 bases). Trimming shortened V by 2 bases and J by 0 bases, and 8 bases separated the two germline ends. The CDR3 runs 15 residues. Germline V gives CDR1 SGHRS, CDR2 YFSETQ. The CDR3 DNA follows: TGCGCCAGCAGCTTAACGACAGCGAACACCGGGGAGCTGTTTTTT. Translating it yields CASSLTTANTGELFF.

This clone has only a few counts. The rearrangement uses TRBV5-5 and TRBJ1-4; D unclear. V shed 4 bases and J shed 8 bases, with 18 bases lying between them. Germline V gene sequence: CDR1 SGHKS, CDR2 YYEKEE (reference sequence). The CDR3 has 15 amino acids. CDR3 loop: CASSPLGAREEKLFF. The CDR3 coding sequence is TGTGCCAGCAGCCCTCTAGGCGCGAGAGAGGAAAAACTGTTTTTT.

The gene calls are TRBV27 and TRBJ1-3; D unresolved. CDR1 MNHEY and CDR2 SMNVEV come from the germline V gene (reference sequence). Trimming stripped 5 bases from V and 5 bases from J, with 7 bases between. The CDR3 runs to 12 residues. CDR3 in amino acids: CASSQDRNTIYF. Here the CDR3 DNA reads TGTGCCAGCAGTCAAGACAGAAACACCATATATTTT.

V is TRBV6-6 and J is TRBJ2-7; weak D call: TRBD1 (5 bases). Germline assignment: CDR1 MNHNY and CDR2 SVGAGI (reference sequence). Trimming pared 4 bases from V and 2 bases from J, leaving 6 bases between. The CDR3 is 12 residues long. CDR3 in DNA: TGTGCCAGCAGTTTGACAGCCTACGAGCAGTACTTC. As protein: CASSLTAYEQYF.

The chain recombines TRBV9 with TRBJ2-1; 8 bases line up with TRBD2. Germline CDR1 SGDLS, CDR2 YYNGEE. Germline trimming cut 4 bases from V and 13 bases from J; bases unmatched to any gene: 22. The CDR3 length is 17 residues. Here the CDR3 reads CASSHTLRTSRGISQFF. In nucleotides, the CDR3 is TGTGCCAGCAGCCACACCTTACGGACTAGCCGAGGGATATCCCAGTTCTTC.

This clone was seen once. The J gene is TRBJ1-2, the V gene TRBV5-4; tentatively, D is TRBD1 (5 bases). Germline assignment: CDR1 SGHNT and CDR2 YYREEE (reference sequence). This CDR3 is 16 amino acids long. Between the trimmed V and J ends, which lost 2 bases and 2 bases, there was a span of 16 bases. CDR3 in DNA: TGTGCCAGCAGCTTCCCCGTTTTCCCAGGGAACTATGGCTACACCTTC. It encodes CASSFPVFPGNYGYTF.

The chain combines TRBV18 with TRBJ2-5, with 9 positions matching TRBD1. V trimming: 3 bases; J trimming: 5 bases; junction bases outside the gene matches: 7. The CDR3 consists of 15 residues. Germline loops: CDR1 KGHSH, CDR2 LQKENI. DNA of the CDR3: TGTGCCAGCTCACCTAGGACAGGGGCCCGGGAGACCCAGTACTTC. As protein: CASSPRTGARETQYF.

This clone was detected once. This chain links TRBV9 with TRBJ2-7; possible D gene TRBD2, 5 bases. From germline, CDR1 is SGDLS and CDR2 YYNGEE. Trimming removed 4 bases from V and 2 bases from J, with 13 bases in between. This CDR3 spans 14 amino acids. The CDR3 loop is CASSLDSSPYEQYF. As DNA, the CDR3 is TGTGCCAGCAGCCTGGACTCCAGCCCCTACGAGCAGTACTTC.

The gene calls are TRBV29-1 and TRBJ1-1; 7 nucleotides match TRBD1. V lost 4 bases, J lost 1 base, and 6 bases stayed unmatched. The CDR3 length is 14 residues. Germline loops: CDR1 SQVTM, CDR2 ANQGSEA. CDR3 residues: CSVVGNRGNTEAFF. The CDR3 coding sequence is TGCAGCGTTGTCGGAAACAGGGGGAACACTGAAGCTTTCTTT.

The chain joins TRBV6-5 to TRBJ1-6, with D possibly being TRBD1 (6 bases). The CDR3 has 14 residues. V gave up 7 bases and J gave up 4 bases, with 11 bases separating them. Germline V gives CDR1 MNHEY, CDR2 SVGAGI. The CDR3 here is CASTKQGYNSPLHF. In DNA form, the CDR3 reads TGTGCCAGCACAAAACAGGGATATAATTCACCCCTCCACTTT.

This chain connects TRBV5-1 to TRBJ2-3; perhaps TRBD2 as D (5 bases). The CDR3 has 14 residues. Germline V gene lookup returns CDR1 SGHRS and CDR2 YFSETQ. V lost 4 bases, J lost 0 bases, and 9 bases lay in between. The CDR3 here is CASSIDYSTDTQYF. The CDR3 coding sequence is TGCGCCAGCAGCATAGACTATAGCACAGATACGCAGTATTTT.

The chain couples TRBV6-5 to TRBJ1-1, with a tentative D call TRBD1 (6 bases). CDR1 is MNHEY and CDR2 is SVGAGI in the germline V gene. Trimming removed 7 bases at V and 4 bases at J, with 13 bases between. CDR3 length: 13 residues. CDR3 amino acids: CASNLQGGTEAFF. CDR3 in DNA: TGTGCCAGCAACCTACAGGGCGGCACTGAAGCTTTCTTT.

V and J are TRBV5-4 and TRBJ1-1, with 7 bases that match TRBD1. The trim removed 4 bases at V and 1 base at J, leaving 4 bases unmatched. Looked up from germline, CDR1 is SGHNT and CDR2 is YYREEE (reference sequence). CDR3 length equals 14 residues. The CDR3 nucleotides are TGTGCCAGCAGCCCCGGGACAGCGAACACTGAAGCTTTCTTT. Residues: CASSPGTANTEAFF.

The V call is TRBV28, the J call TRBJ1-5; D uncertain. The V end was cut by 1 base, the J end by 1 base, with 20 bases between. CDR3 length equals 19 residues. Per germline, CDR1 MDHEN and CDR2 SYDVKM. CDR3 loop: CASSLLKSSAGRSNQPQHF. DNA of the CDR3: TGTGCCAGCAGTTTATTGAAGAGTTCCGCAGGAAGGAGCAATCAGCCCCAGCATTTT.

The chain carries TRBV5-1 and TRBJ2-7, with 7 bases matching TRBD2. Trimming at V came to 4 bases and at J to 5 bases, leaving 12 bases not matched to a gene. The CDR3 runs 15 residues. Germline assignment: CDR1 SGHRS and CDR2 YFSETQ. The CDR3 sequence: CASSPRLALGHEQYF. The CDR3 DNA sequence: TGCGCCAGCAGCCCTAGACTAGCTCTGGGTCACGAGCAGTACTTC.

In its sample, this clone was seen a few times. This chain uses TRBV5-1 with TRBJ2-7, with a possible D match to TRBD1 (5 bases). Germline-derived CDR1 and CDR2 are SGHRS and YFSETQ. This CDR3 spans 13 amino acids. The V end was cut by 4 bases, the J end by 3 bases, with 11 bases between. The CDR3 sequence: CASSTGDSYEQYF. CDR3 in DNA: TGCGCCAGCAGCACCGGTGACAGCTACGAGCAGTACTTC.

The chain joins TRBV19 to TRBJ2-2; D is possibly TRBD1 (5 bases). This CDR3 is built from 16 residues. V gave up 4 bases and J gave up 3 bases, with 15 bases separating them. CDR1 is LNHDA and CDR2 is SQIVND in the germline V gene (reference sequence). CDR3 DNA sequence: TGTGCCAGTAGTAGCGCCCCAGGGTGGGACACCGGGGAGCTGTTTTTT. It translates to CASSSAPGWDTGELFF. The entire variable domain, with the rest obtained from reference TRBV19 and TRBJ2-2, is as follows: DGGITQSPKYLFRKEGQNVTLSCEQNLNHDAMYWYRQDPGQGLRLIYYSQIVNDFQKGDIAEGYSVSREKKESFPLTVTSAQKNPTAFYLCASSSAPGWDTGELFFGEGSRLTVL.

The rearrangement links TRBV6-1 to TRBJ1-6; D not certain. The V and J ends lost 5 bases and 10 bases respectively, with 12 bases between them. Germline V lookup: CDR1 MNHNS, CDR2 SASEGT. The CDR3 consists of 13 residues. CDR3 DNA: TGTGCCAGCAGTTTCAGGTTAGAATCACCCCTCCACTTT. It yields the protein CASSFRLESPLHF.

The V call is TRBV29-1, the J call TRBJ1-1; maybe TRBD1 (6 bases). Germline-derived CDR1 and CDR2 are SQVTM and ANQGSEA. V was cut by 4 bases and J by 4 bases, with 16 bases left in between. The CDR3 runs 14 residues. CDR3 nucleotide sequence: TGCAGCGTTGTTCAAGGGGGAGTGGGCACTGAAGCTTTCTTT. Protein sequence: CSVVQGGVGTEAFF.

The V call is TRBV11-3, the J call TRBJ2-1, with 7 bases matching TRBD2. Trimming at V came to 0 bases and at J to 1 base, leaving 0 bases not matched to a gene. CDR1 SGHNT and CDR2 YENEEA come from the germline V gene. The CDR3 loop spans 15 amino acids. The CDR3 spells CASSLDGGSYNEQFF. The DNA of the CDR3 is TGTGCCAGCAGCTTAGACGGGGGGTCCTACAATGAGCAGTTCTTC. Combining the CDR3 with reference TRBV11-3 and TRBJ2-1 gives the whole variable domain EAGVVQSPRYKIIEKKQPVAFWCNPISGHNTLYWYLQNLGQGPELLIRYENEEAVDDSQLPKDRFSAERLKGVDSTLKIQPAELGDSAVYLCASSLDGGSYNEQFFGPGTRLTVL.

This clone has just a few counts. This chain uses TRBV5-6 with TRBJ2-1; D is possibly TRBD1 (6 bases). Trimming stripped 3 bases from V and 3 bases from J, with 16 bases between. The CDR3 loop spans 16 amino acids. The germline V gene has CDR1 SGHDT and CDR2 YYEEEE. The CDR3 bases are TGTGCCAGCAGCTCCAGGGGTTTGTACCACTACAATGAGCAGTTCTTC. Translation: CASSSRGLYHYNEQFF.

V is TRBV19 and J is TRBJ1-1; perhaps TRBD1 as D (6 bases). Trimming left V 8 bases short and J 9 bases short, with 16 bases between. The CDR3 is 12 amino acids. The germline CDR1 and CDR2 sequences are LNHDA and SQIVND (reference sequence). The CDR3 bases are TGTGCCAGTTCGGGGGGGGCCGGGAAAGCTTTCTTT. Translated: CASSGGAGKAFF.